This TCR beta chain was profiled in a study of blood T cell repertoires in COVID-19. Study details: Sources were T cells, B-cell-depleted T cells, or PBMCs; the material itself was cDNA or gDNA.

Germline-derived CDR1 and CDR2 are MNHEY and SMNVEV (reference sequence). J gave up 6 bases and V 11 bases, and 9 bases lay outside the gene matches. The CDR3 runs 13 residues. Original handling: Estimation of nucleated cell counts was performed using reference gene primer amplification. Data came from immunoSEQ multiplex PCR; TCRdb stores just in-frame clones and leaves some out. That table supplies the V and J calls and clone size; D and trimming were determined from the DNA. Of 120,000 or so clones in the sample, just under 80% were seen once. The TCR sequence derives from a human donor in a cohort sampled during active COVID-19. The V gene is TRBV27, the J gene TRBJ2-1; TRBD2 matches 8 bases. Sequencing input: peripheral blood. CDR3 nucleotides: TGTGCCGTCCGACGGGCGGGAGGCAATGAGCAGTTCTTC. This translates into CAVRRAGGNEQFF.